These 15 T cell receptor beta chains were sequenced from one sample in a study of Ad26.COV2.S vaccination and SARS-CoV-2 variants listed by TCRdb under 2021. The library was obtained by the immunoSEQ multiplex PCR assay. TCRdb took this table from immuneACCESS and kept in-frame rearrangements with V and J called. Such tables lack part of the clones; where checked against another copy, unresolved V genes explain under half of the gap, and the rest is unexplained. The sample yields 180,000 or so clones; around nine tenths were counted once. The ten largest clones represent 5% to 7% of the sample. In the paper's terms, the time point label means: individuals recovered from natural SARS-CoV-2 infection. This sample comprised peripheral blood, obtained after recovery from COVID-19. The receptors derive from a human donor who had recovered from COVID-19.

V usage is TRBV5-5 and J usage is TRBJ1-5; no clear D. V was shortened by 1 base and J by 1 base, with 6 bases between the two germline ends. The germline V gene has CDR1 SGHKS and CDR2 YYEKEE (reference sequence). The CDR3 covers 14 residues. This CDR3 is CASSLRGSNQPQHF. In DNA, the CDR3 is TGTGCCAGCAGCTTGAGAGGGAGCAATCAGCCCCAGCATTTT. Variable domain in full (rest from reference TRBV5-5 and TRBJ1-5): DAGVTQSPTHLIKTRGQQVTLRCSPISGHKSVSWYQQVLGQGPQFIFQYYEKEERGRGNFPDRFSARQFPNYSSELNVNALLLGDSALYLCASSLRGSNQPQHFGDGTRLSIL.

This chain links TRBV28 with TRBJ1-5; possible D gene TRBD1, 6 bases. Germline CDR1 reads MDHEN; CDR2 reads SYDVKM. The CDR3 has 14 amino acids. V gave up 10 bases and J gave up 1 base, with 14 bases separating them. The CDR3 loop reads CATQRGGSNQPQHF. The CDR3 DNA reads TGTGCCACCCAAAGGGGGGGGAGCAATCAGCCCCAGCATTTT.

This sequence joins TRBV5-1 and TRBJ2-7, with 13 bases aligning to TRBD2. The CDR3 is made up of 16 amino acids. J gave up 2 bases and V 4 bases, and 6 bases lay outside the gene matches. Germline V gene lookup returns CDR1 SGHRS and CDR2 YFSETQ. The DNA of the CDR3 is TGCGCCAGCAGCGCGACTAGCGGGGGGCCTACCTACGAGCAGTACTTC. The encoded protein is CASSATSGGPTYEQYF.

V usage is TRBV19 and J usage is TRBJ1-2; D possibly corresponds to TRBD1 (6 bases). V lost 6 bases, J lost 4 bases, and 21 bases lay in between. This CDR3 region has 16 residues. Looked up from germline, CDR1 is LNHDA and CDR2 is SQIVND (reference sequence). Here the CDR3 DNA reads TGTGCCAGTAGCAGGAGGGGGGCAGAAACCTTCTATGGCTACACCTTC. This gives the protein CASSRRGAETFYGYTF.

The rearrangement uses TRBV2 and TRBJ1-6; D unclear. V shed 4 bases and J shed 2 bases, with 12 bases lying between them. This CDR3 region has 16 residues. Germline V CDR1 and CDR2: SNHLY, FYNNEI. CDR3 bases: TGTGCCAGCAGTGTAGATAAGGACGCCTATAATTCACCCCTCCACTTT. Protein sequence: CASSVDKDAYNSPLHF.

This clone was picked up a small number of times. The chain uses TRBV2 and TRBJ1-2, with unresolved D. Trimming shortened V by 1 base and J by 3 bases, and 6 bases separated the two germline ends. CDR1 and CDR2 (germline): SNHLY, FYNNEI. This CDR3 has 13 residues. The CDR3 nucleotides are TGTGCCAGCAGTGAAGGGCAAGACTATGGCTACACCTTC. Amino acid sequence: CASSEGQDYGYTF.

J is TRBJ2-7 and V is TRBV6-1, with D hard to call. V was clipped by 2 bases and J by 0 bases, with 8 bases between them. Germline V CDR1 and CDR2: MNHNS, SASEGT. This CDR3 spans 14 amino acids. The DNA for the CDR3 is TGTGCCAGCAGTGAAATATCACACTCCTACGAGCAGTACTTC. This translates into CASSEISHSYEQYF.

CDR3 region: CAIRTSGETDTQYF. The DNA for the CDR3 is TGTGCCATCCGGACTAGCGGGGAGACAGATACGCAGTATTTT. The chain has TRBV27 and TRBJ2-3; 12 bases match TRBD2. The CDR3 contains 14 residues. The J segment lost 3 bases and the V segment lost 10 bases, leaving 5 bases of the junction unmatched. Per the germline V gene, CDR1 is MNHEY and CDR2 is SMNVEV (reference sequence).

The CDR3 here is CASSPDVDGGGYTF. For the CDR3, the DNA is TGTGCCAGCAGCCCGGATGTCGACGGGGGCGGCTACACCTTC. The chain joins TRBV7-9 to TRBJ1-2; tentative D call: TRBD1 (6 bases). The germline gives CDR1 SEHNR, CDR2 FQNEAQ (reference sequence). Trimming left V 5 bases short and J 8 bases short, with 18 bases between. The CDR3 covers 14 residues.

The chain combines TRBV7-3 with TRBJ2-3; TRBD1 or TRBD2 may be the D gene (6 bases each). There are 14 residues in the CDR3. Trimming took 5 bases from V and 5 from J, leaving 14 bases between them. Germline V gene lookup returns CDR1 SGHTA and CDR2 FQGTGA. For the CDR3, the DNA is TGTGCCAGCAGCCCCAAGGGGGGAATAGATACGCAGTATTTT. This encodes CASSPKGGIDTQYF.

The chain couples TRBV28 to TRBJ2-7; no clear D. From germline, CDR1 is MDHEN and CDR2 SYDVKM. The CDR3 consists of 12 residues. V was clipped by 0 bases and J by 3 bases, with 3 bases between them. CDR3 in amino acids: CASSLWGYEQYF. The CDR3 nucleotides read TGTGCCAGCAGTTTATGGGGCTACGAGCAGTACTTC.

The J gene is TRBJ2-7, the V gene TRBV7-9; 9 bases match TRBD2. Germline lookup yields CDR1 SEHNR and CDR2 FQNEAQ (reference sequence). The V gene end was trimmed by 1 base and the J gene end by 5 bases; junction bases not matched to a gene: 9. The CDR3 is made up of 16 amino acids. The CDR3 spells CASSLEGGRAAHEQYF. The CDR3, as DNA: TGTGCCAGCAGCTTAGAGGGCGGGAGGGCCGCCCACGAGCAGTACTTC.

V usage is TRBV5-1 and J usage is TRBJ1-6; 7 nucleotides agree with TRBD1. With 4 bases clipped from V and 4 bases from J, the junction kept 5 bases outside the gene matches. The CDR3 sequence is 15 residues long. Germline CDR1 reads SGHRS; CDR2 reads YFSETQ. The CDR3 coding sequence is TGCGCCAGCAGCCTGACAGGGAATTATAATTCACCCCTCCACTTT. As protein: CASSLTGNYNSPLHF.

The chain is built from TRBV2 and TRBJ2-1; 8 nucleotides match TRBD2. Trimming took 8 bases from V and 6 from J; bases not matched to a gene: 6. Germline V gene sequence: CDR1 SNHLY, CDR2 FYNNEI. The CDR3 sequence is 13 residues long. CDR3 loop: CASGTSISNEQFF. The CDR3 DNA sequence: TGTGCCAGCGGGACTAGTATTTCCAATGAGCAGTTCTTC.

This clone was recorded only once. The J gene is TRBJ2-7, the V gene TRBV10-2; D may be TRBD1 or TRBD2 (5 bases each). The CDR3 spans 13 residues. The germline gives CDR1 WSHSY, CDR2 SAAADI. V was clipped by 5 bases and J by 2 bases, with 10 bases between them. The CDR3 loop is CASSPGPTYEQYF. The CDR3, as DNA: TGCGCCAGCAGTCCGGGACCTACCTACGAGCAGTACTTC.